This section outlines one T cell receptor (beta chain) sequence together with its context. This record belongs to a study of low-dose radiotherapy and immunotherapy resistance in tumors. Time point meaning: after trial treatment. Treatment: LDRT plus nivolumab, ipilimumab, low-dose cyclophosphamide and aspirin (RACIN trial). With a constant-region primer and a V-primer adapter, TCRs were subjected to 15 to 25 PCR cycles of amplification. MiXCR, applied by TCRdb to the reads, yields one record per CDR3 protein. The data contain approximately 52,000 distinct CDR3 sequences, roughly 33% of them singletons. V dropped 2 bases and J dropped 0 bases, with 11 bases sitting between them. Germline V CDR1 and CDR2: SGHTA, FQGNSA. There are 16 residues in the CDR3.

This TCR derives from a male donor with rectosigmoid adenocarcinoma. The sample here was PBMCs, taken after low-dose radiotherapy plus immunotherapy. The chain combines TRBV7-2 with TRBJ2-1, with D perhaps given as TRBD1 or TRBD2 (5 bases each). The CDR3 nucleotides are TGTGCCAGCAGCTTACCTGGGACGAGCTCCTACAATGAGCAGTTCTTC. Its protein product is CASSLPGTSSYNEQFF.